A single sample gave rise to the 16 T cell receptor beta chains below, sequenced in a study of T cells expressing NK-cell markers. Following a re-call of the 5' RACE reads, TCRdb has one entry per CDR3 protein and lacks DNA. Its listing shows a few hundred thousand distinct CDR3 sequences. Input material: blood T cells: a sorted CD56 or NKG2C T cell subset, CD4+ or CD8+ T cells, or bulk PBMC T cells (not recorded which). The receptors come from a man aged 18 to 69 in good health.

The rearrangement joins TRBV12-3 or TRBV12-4 to TRBJ2-5; TCRdb selects TRBD1, and the lack of DNA leaves this call unchecked. This CDR3 has 15 amino acids. CDR3 sequence reads: CASSLGQSYQETQYF.

V usage is TRBV16 and J usage is TRBJ1-4; TCRdb lists TRBD1, though no DNA is available to test this call. Germline assignment: CDR1 KGHSY and CDR2 FQNENV. This CDR3 contains 15 residues. CDR3 region: CASSPTGTGREKLFF.

The chain links TRBV20-1 to TRBJ2-5; there is no DNA to check the TCRdb D call of TRBD2. The CDR3 is 15 residues long. From germline, CDR1 is DFQATT and CDR2 SNEGSKA (reference sequence). The CDR3 loop is CSASKPGLARETQYF.

The chain joins TRBV20-1 to TRBJ1-6; the D call of TRBD1 rests on TCRdb alone, since no DNA is present to check it. Looked up from germline, CDR1 is DFQATT and CDR2 is SNEGSKA (reference sequence). The CDR3 has 13 residues. The CDR3 sequence: CSARTGGNSPLHF.

The chain uses TRBV2 and TRBJ1-2; absent DNA, TCRdb's TRBD1 call cannot be checked. Germline V gives CDR1 SNHLY, CDR2 FYNNEI. The CDR3 is made up of 19 amino acids. The CDR3 spells CASSEPATGSNEWGYGYTF.

The chain recombines TRBV12-3 or TRBV12-4 with TRBJ2-4; the D call of TRBD1 rests on TCRdb alone, since no DNA is present to check it. This CDR3 is 18 amino acids long. The CDR3 sequence is CASSPNPGTTGAKNIQYF.

V gene TRBV7-2 combines with J gene TRBJ1-5. Germline CDR1 and CDR2: SGHTA and FQGNSA. The length of the CDR3 is 16 residues. The CDR3 reads CASSLDGLYSNQPQHF.

The chain employs TRBV20-1 and TRBJ2-7; checking the TCRdb D call of TRBD1 is not possible without DNA. In germline, CDR1 is DFQATT, CDR2 SNEGSKA (reference sequence). The CDR3 runs to 14 residues. The CDR3 region is CSARGGDRPYEQYF.

The rearrangement links TRBV20-1 to TRBJ2-1; the D call from TCRdb, TRBD2, cannot be confirmed without DNA. The CDR3 is 19 amino acids. Looked up from germline, CDR1 is DFQATT and CDR2 is SNEGSKA (reference sequence). CDR3 protein: CSAYSPGLAGGRLTNEQFF.

V usage is TRBV20-1 and J usage is TRBJ1-4; the D gene TCRdb calls, TRBD1, cannot be checked with no DNA. This CDR3 comprises 13 residues. Per the germline V gene, CDR1 is DFQATT and CDR2 is SNEGSKA (reference sequence). CDR3 protein: CSAKGRTNEKLFF.

The chain couples TRBV7-2 to TRBJ1-1; TCRdb reports TRBD1, a call that lacks DNA to check it against. The CDR3 length is 16 residues. CDR1 is SGHTA, CDR2 FQGNSA, per germline. The CDR3 loop is CASSFRGGAGDTEAFF.

The CDR3 loop is CAISEQFSGNEQFF. The chain uses TRBV10-3 and TRBJ2-1. The CDR3 loop spans 14 amino acids. CDR1 is ENHRY, CDR2 SYGVKD, per germline.

The CDR3 sequence is CASRAGLFLAKNIQYF. The chain uses TRBV7-9 and TRBJ2-4. The CDR3 sequence is 16 residues long. Germline V lookup: CDR1 SEHNR, CDR2 FQNEAQ (reference sequence).

V usage is TRBV20-1 and J usage is TRBJ2-1. The CDR3 is 14 residues long. From germline, CDR1 is DFQATT and CDR2 SNEGSKA (reference sequence). CDR3 sequence reads: CSARGQGPNNEQFF.

This chain joins TRBV5-1 and TRBJ2-2; TCRdb's assignment of TRBD1 cannot be checked, as there is no DNA. CDR3 length: 15 amino acids. Germline lookup yields CDR1 SGHRS and CDR2 YFSETQ. The chain's CDR3 is CASSLWDKETGELFF.

The gene calls are TRBV5-6 and TRBJ1-6; the TCRdb call, TRBD1, lacks DNA for checking. Germline V gives CDR1 SGHDT, CDR2 YYEEEE. This CDR3 has 15 amino acids. The CDR3 sequence: CASRKGTGDNSPLHF.